Presented here are 7 T cell receptor beta chains from one specimen sequenced in a study of response to subunit inactivated influenza vaccine. From the RT-PCR reads, TCRdb called clonotypes with MiXCR, one entry per CDR3 protein. The sample lists around 760,000 distinct CDR3 sequences, about 15% seen once, with approximately 7% in the top ten. The source was PBMCs from blood, collected approximately 15 days before vaccination. Receptor source: a man in his fifties who received an inactivated influenza vaccine.

This chain uses TRBV7-2 with TRBJ2-3; 11 bases line up with TRBD2. V shed 5 bases and J 5 bases; nucleotides not matched to a gene: 6. CDR1 and CDR2 (germline): SGHTA, FQGNSA. The CDR3 sequence is 15 residues long. DNA of the CDR3: TGTGCCAGCAGCCGAACTAGCGGGAGCGGAGATACGCAGTATTTT. Encoded protein: CASSRTSGSGDTQYF.

This clonotype was seen more than once but under ten times. The CDR3 loop reads CASSPAGRSSQYF. The CDR3 coding sequence is TGTGCCAGCAGCCCAGCGGGTCGAAGTTCCCAGTACTTC. The rearrangement uses TRBV5-5 and TRBJ2-5; D possibly corresponds to TRBD2 (6 bases). V was cut by 4 bases and J by 9 bases, with 16 bases left in between. The CDR3 extends over 13 amino acids. Germline V CDR1 and CDR2: SGHKS, YYEKEE (reference sequence).

This clonotype was found a few times. The rearrangement links TRBV12-3 or TRBV12-4 to TRBJ1-1, with D perhaps TRBD1 (5 bases). This CDR3 spans 14 amino acids. V was trimmed by 6 bases and J by 5 bases, leaving 16 bases between them. The CDR3 DNA reads TGTGCCAGCAGGTTACAGGCCCTGGGGACTGAAGCTTTCTTT. Translated, it gives CASRLQALGTEAFF.

The V gene is TRBV12-3 or TRBV12-4, the J gene TRBJ2-6, with 7 bases aligning to TRBD1. V lost 10 bases, J lost 0 bases, and 9 bases stayed unmatched. This CDR3 region has 16 residues. The CDR3 sequence: CATGEGAGSGANVLTF. CDR3 in DNA: TGTGCCACCGGTGAGGGGGCCGGCTCTGGGGCCAACGTCCTGACTTTC.

This clonotype has a handful of counts. V gene TRBV20-1 combines with J gene TRBJ2-7, with 9 bases that match TRBD2. Trimming cost V 0 bases and J 5 bases; bases outside gene matches: 11. CDR3 size: 16 residues. CDR1 is DFQATT and CDR2 is SNEGSKA in the germline V gene (reference sequence). The DNA for the CDR3 is TGCAGTGCTAGAGATCCCCGTGCGGGGGGGCGCAACGAGCAGTACTTC. Amino acids: CSARDPRAGGRNEQYF.

This clonotype was seen a handful of times. The chain recombines TRBV29-1 with TRBJ2-1; the match to TRBD1 covers 9 bases. Germline V CDR1 and CDR2: SQVTM, ANQGSEA. The CDR3 contains 16 residues. V lost 0 bases and J lost 7; bases outside the gene matches: 10. The CDR3 sequence: CSVEDRGGTGWNEQFF. The CDR3 DNA reads TGCAGCGTTGAAGATAGGGGGGGGACAGGGTGGAATGAGCAGTTCTTC.

The rearrangement joins TRBV18 to TRBJ2-3; D uncertain. Germline V gene data show CDR1 as KGHSH and CDR2 as LQKENI. With 0 bases removed from V and 6 bases from J, the gap between germline ends came to 7 bases. CDR3 length: 13 amino acids. This CDR3 reads CASSPPGIDTQYF. The CDR3 DNA is TGTGCCAGCTCACCACCAGGGATCGATACGCAGTATTTT.